The 5 T cell receptor beta chains given below trace back to one sample, sequenced in a study of blood T cell repertoires in COVID-19. Clones were sequenced by immunoSEQ multiplex PCR, and TCRdb holds only the in-frame ones, with some missing. The profile shows under 90,000 clones, over 65% of them singletons. Sequenced sample: peripheral blood. The receptors were sampled from a man in his fifties or sixties with active or convalescent COVID-19.

The V call is TRBV28, the J call TRBJ2-7; D is ambiguous. The CDR3 is 11 amino acids. The germline gives CDR1 MDHEN, CDR2 SYDVKM. Deletions cut 4 bases from V and 3 bases from J, with 4 bases between. In DNA form, the CDR3 reads TGTGCCAGCAGTTCGTACTACGAGCAGTACTTC. Encoded protein: CASSSYYEQYF.

CDR3 in DNA: TGTGCCAGCAGCCCGGGACAGGCGCAGGGTAATGAAAAACTGTTTTTT. It is translated as CASSPGQAQGNEKLFF. J is TRBJ1-4 and V is TRBV5-8; 8 bases align to TRBD1. This CDR3 is built from 16 residues. The V gene end was trimmed by 4 bases and the J gene end by 4 bases; junction bases not matched to a gene: 9. Per the germline V gene, CDR1 is SGHTS and CDR2 is YDEGEE.

The chain links TRBV7-3 to TRBJ2-3; the match to TRBD2 covers 8 bases. The trim removed 5 bases at V and 5 bases at J, leaving 12 bases unmatched. The germline V gene has CDR1 SGHTA and CDR2 FQGTGA. CDR3 length: 16 residues. The CDR3 here is CASSPYGGGQGDTQYF. The DNA of the CDR3 is TGTGCCAGCAGCCCCTACGGGGGGGGCCAGGGAGATACGCAGTATTTT.

This clone is termed medium-sized. V and J are TRBV7-2 and TRBJ2-3; D unclear. Germline values: CDR1 SGHTA, CDR2 FQGNSA. V lost 5 bases, J lost 2 bases, and 5 bases lay in between. The CDR3 sequence is 12 residues long. Here the CDR3 DNA reads TGTGCCAGCAGCCTCTCCACAGATACGCAGTATTTT. The encoded protein is CASSLSTDTQYF.

The chain employs TRBV5-1 and TRBJ2-1; tentative D call: TRBD1 (8 bases). CDR1 is SGHRS and CDR2 is YFSETQ in the germline V gene. Trimming left V 1 base short and J 7 bases short, with 21 bases between. The CDR3 runs 17 residues. CDR3 loop: CASSLTRQGRVGNEQFF. CDR3 nucleotides: TGCGCCAGCAGCTTGACAAGACAGGGGAGGGTTGGGAATGAGCAGTTCTTC.